Following are 14 T cell receptor beta chains from one sample sequenced in a study of blood T cells in healthy people across ages. Then a second PCR, running about 7 to 11 cycles, was carried out with a sample-barcoded 5' primer and a J-beta primer mix. From the 5' RACE reads, TCRdb called clonotypes with MiXCR, one entry per CDR3 protein. The table records about 930,000 distinct CDR3 sequences, 25% to 35% of them present only once. These data were also reused for a study on T cells of mothers and their children.

The specimen sequenced was blood. These receptors came from a woman aged 40 to 55 in good health.

This clonotype was counted ten times or more. The chain carries TRBV6-5 and TRBJ1-5; unclear D gene. V was pared by 6 bases and J by 7 bases, with 10 bases between. Germline V gene data show CDR1 as MNHEY and CDR2 as SVGAGI. The CDR3 totals 12 residues. The CDR3 here is CASRTGIQPQHF. The CDR3 DNA reads TGTGCCAGCAGGACGGGGATCCAGCCCCAGCATTTT.

This clonotype appeared once. This chain connects TRBV12-3 or TRBV12-4 to TRBJ2-7; 9 nucleotides match TRBD1. The end of the DNA is better explained by TRBJ2-5, so the J call may be wrong. The CDR3 consists of 15 residues. The CDR3 spells CASSGFTGGRETQYF. The CDR3 DNA is TGTGCCAGTAGTGGGTTTACAGGGGGCAGGGAGACCCAGTACTTC.

This clonotype was recorded at least ten times. The chain couples TRBV15 to TRBJ2-7, with a tentative D call TRBD2 (6 bases). V lost 5 bases and J 6 bases, leaving 17 bases between the germline ends. This CDR3 has 14 residues. Germline V gene lookup returns CDR1 LNHNV and CDR2 YYDKDF (reference sequence). The chain's CDR3 is CATSASPTRIEQYF. CDR3 sequence (DNA): TGTGCCACCAGCGCCTCACCGACTAGGATCGAGCAGTACTTC.

Remarks on this clonotype: The germline gene is not matched at one end of the junction; a read error may be the cause. V is TRBV12-3 or TRBV12-4 and J is TRBJ2-5, with TRBD2 matching over 7 bases. This CDR3 region has 14 residues. CDR3: CASRLGGSQETQYF. CDR3 bases: TGTGCCAGCAGGTTAGGCGGGAGTCAAGAGACCCAGTACTTC.

The rearrangement links TRBV6-2 or TRBV6-3 to TRBJ1-2, with D possibly matching TRBD1 (6 bases). Trimming took off 4 bases at V and 5 bases at J, with 14 bases between the two ends. CDR1 is MNHEY, CDR2 SVGEGT, per germline. The CDR3 extends over 14 amino acids. The DNA for the CDR3 is TGTGCCAGCAGTTTTTCGCCGGGGGCATATGGCTACACCTTC. It translates to CASSFSPGAYGYTF.

The chain joins TRBV6-5 to TRBJ1-2, with 10 bases aligning to TRBD1. Germline CDR1 MNHEY, CDR2 SVGAGI. V dropped 2 bases and J dropped 3; count of bases not matched to a gene: 3. The CDR3 runs 15 residues. CDR3 sequence: CASSYGTGEDYGYTF. Here the CDR3 DNA reads TGTGCCAGCAGTTACGGGACAGGGGAAGACTATGGCTACACCTTC.

This clonotype appeared a few times. The chain uses TRBV12-3 or TRBV12-4 and TRBJ2-7; a possible D gene is TRBD1 (6 bases). V gave up 8 bases and J gave up 2 bases, with 13 bases separating them. This CDR3 spans 13 amino acids. The DNA for the CDR3 is TGTGCCAGCGGGAGTCAGGGGACCTACGAGCAGTACTTC. Translation gives CASGSQGTYEQYF.

The table lists this clonotype with many counts. The CDR3 DNA follows: TGCAGCGCCGCGGGGGACAGGCTGAAGTACACCTTC. This gives the protein CSAAGDRLKYTF. J is TRBJ1-2 and V is TRBV29-1; 8 bases fit TRBD1. This CDR3 has 12 amino acids. V gave up 7 bases and J gave up 11 bases; unmatched junction bases: 12. CDR1 and CDR2 (germline): SQVTM, ANQGSEA.

V and J are TRBV28 and TRBJ2-1; D is ambiguous. CDR1 is MDHEN and CDR2 is SYDVKM in the germline V gene. V was shortened by 4 bases and J by 4 bases, with 8 bases between the two germline ends. The CDR3 runs 13 residues. CDR3 DNA sequence: TGTGCCAGCAGTTCCCGACGATACAATGAGCAGTTCTTC. Its protein is CASSSRRYNEQFF.

Details on this clonotype: Given a much more abundant clone one base away, this may be a read error. The rearrangement links TRBV5-6 to TRBJ2-1; the D gene is possibly TRBD1 (7 bases). Per the germline V gene, CDR1 is SGHDT and CDR2 is YYEEEE. The CDR3 has 14 amino acids. V lost 8 bases and J 0 bases, leaving 12 bases between the germline ends. This chain's CDR3 is CASQGGSSYNEQFF. CDR3 in DNA: TGTGCCAGTCAGGGGGGTAGCTCCTACAATGAGCAGTTCTTC. Variable domain in full (rest from reference TRBV5-6 and TRBJ2-1): DAGVTQSPTHLIKTRGQQVTLRCSPKSGHDTVSWYQQALGQGPQFIFQYYEEEERQRGNFPDRFSGHQFPNYSSELNVNALLLGDSALYLCASQGGSSYNEQFFGPGTRLTVL.

This clonotype was counted between two and nine times. The V call is TRBV5-1, the J call TRBJ2-1, with 12 bases fitting TRBD1. Germline-derived CDR1 and CDR2 are SGHRS and YFSETQ. V lost 7 bases, J lost 9 bases, and 2 bases stayed unmatched. This CDR3 has 12 amino acids. CDR3 loop: CASGTGGSEQFF. Here the CDR3 DNA reads TGCGCCAGCGGGACAGGGGGCAGTGAGCAGTTCTTC.

The genes are TRBV7-8 and TRBJ2-7; 7 bases line up with TRBD2. Germline V gene lookup returns CDR1 SGHVS and CDR2 FQNEAQ. The ends lost 4 bases at V and 2 bases at J; junction bases unmatched: 5. The CDR3 has 14 amino acids. For the CDR3, the DNA is TGTGCCAGCAGCTGCTATGGACTAGCCTACGAGCAGTACTTC. Translated: CASSCYGLAYEQYF.

The chain is built from TRBV4-2 and TRBJ1-2; maybe TRBD1 (5 bases). Trimming pared 4 bases from V and 0 bases from J, leaving 12 bases between. The CDR3 contains 15 residues. Germline V lookup: CDR1 LGHNA, CDR2 YNFKEQ. CDR3 nucleotide sequence: TGTGCCAGCAGCCCCCCCCAGGGCTCTAACTATGGCTACACCTTC. It specifies CASSPPQGSNYGYTF.

The chain employs TRBV7-9 and TRBJ2-7; D perhaps matches TRBD2 (6 bases). Germline CDR1 and CDR2: SEHNR and FQNEAQ (reference sequence). V was cut by 3 bases and J by 0 bases, with 12 bases left in between. CDR3 length: 15 residues. The CDR3 loop reads CASSLGTAASYEQYF. The CDR3 nucleotides are TGTGCCAGCAGCTTGGGGACTGCGGCCTCCTACGAGCAGTACTTC. Full variable domain (missing parts from reference TRBV7-9 and TRBJ2-7): DTGVSQNPRHKITKRGQNVTFRCDPISEHNRLYWYRQTLGQGPEFLTYFQNEAQLEKSRLLSDRFSAERPKGSFSTLEIQRTEQGDSAMYLCASSLGTAASYEQYFGPGTRLTVT.